This T cell receptor beta chain was obtained from a study of T cell repertoires in cytomegalovirus infection. Germline assignment: CDR1 LNHDA and CDR2 SQIVND (reference sequence). The CDR3 has 17 residues. Between the trimmed V and J ends, which lost 0 bases and 2 bases, there was a span of 14 bases. MiXCR was run by TCRdb on the reads, yielding one entry per CDR3 protein. The sample includes about a million distinct CDR3 sequences, approximately 33% of them seen just once. As concerns this clonotype: Its specificity is not known.

The specimen was cultured CD8+ T cells from PBMCs, collected from culture after CMV antigen stimulation. The receptor's source is a human donor in good health (CMV status not recorded). Some clones in this sample may be carry-over from other donors' samples. The rearrangement links TRBV19 to TRBJ2-1; D may be TRBD1 or TRBD2 (6 bases each). The CDR3 nucleotides are TGTGCCAGTAGTATAGATCCGGGGGCAATCACCTACAATGAGCAGTTCTTC. It encodes CASSIDPGAITYNEQFF.